This TCR beta chain was sequenced for a study of T cells of healthy individuals. This clonotype was counted between two and nine times. TCRdb redid the calling of the 5' RACE reads with MiXCR, one entry per CDR3 protein. The sample includes approximately 100,000 distinct CDR3 sequences, about 16% of them seen just once. Per the germline V gene, CDR1 is SNHLY and CDR2 is FYNNEI. Trimming took off 7 bases at V and 7 bases at J, with 11 bases between the two ends. There are 13 residues in the CDR3. V and J are TRBV2 and TRBJ1-6; D is unresolved. This clonotype originated in a human donor in good health. DNA of the CDR3: TGTGCCAGCATCCTTGGGCTGAATTCACCCCTCCACTTT. It yields the protein CASILGLNSPLHF. The whole variable domain, filled in from reference TRBV2 and TRBJ1-6, reads EPEVTQTPSHQVTQMGQEVILRCVPISNHLYFYWYRQILGQKVEFLVSFYNNEISEKSEIFDDQFSVERPDGSNFTLKIRSTKLEDSAMYFCASILGLNSPLHFGNGTRLTVT.